Below, 3 T cell receptor beta chains from the same sample are listed, as sequenced in a study of T cell responses to AZD1222 COVID-19 vaccine (dated by TCRdb to the early 2020s). Reading the label with the study, this specimen's time point is: about 28 days (+/-7) after the second vaccine dose. The label giving this sample's treatment or condition can be read as: meningococcal conjugate vaccine given as trial control. The library was generated by the immunoSEQ multiplex PCR assay. The immuneACCESS repertoire file appears here via TCRdb, limited to in-frame rearrangements. These files lack a portion of the clones; in checked studies, under half of the deficit traces to unresolved V genes, and the cause of the others is not known. Present in this sample are fewer than 200,000 clones, more than 80% of which were seen just once. Of the sample, roughly 4% is held by the ten largest clones. Sample: peripheral blood, taken 28 days after the second dose of the MenACWY control vaccine. The receptor set was obtained from an adult who received the MenACWY meningococcal vaccine as a control.

This chain joins TRBV18 and TRBJ2-2, with 9 bases lining up with TRBD1. CDR3 size: 15 residues. From germline, CDR1 is KGHSH and CDR2 LQKENI. Losses at the gene ends were 3 bases for V and 7 bases for J; bases not matched to a gene: 6. The CDR3 here is CASSPGTGRFGELFF. The DNA for the CDR3 is TGTGCCAGCTCACCGGGGACAGGGCGTTTCGGGGAGCTGTTTTTT.

The V gene is TRBV24-1, the J gene TRBJ1-6; D may be TRBD1 (6 bases). The germline CDR1 and CDR2 sequences are KGHDR and SFDVKD. Trimming stripped 12 bases from V and 3 bases from J, with 11 bases between. The CDR3 loop spans 13 amino acids. CDR3 amino acids: CASQGYYNSPLHF. The DNA of the CDR3 is TGTGCCTCCCAGGGGTACTATAATTCACCCCTCCACTTT.

The chain has TRBV7-2 and TRBJ2-2, with 8 nucleotides matching TRBD2. Germline loops: CDR1 SGHTA, CDR2 FQGNSA. CDR3 length: 17 residues. The V segment lost 0 bases and the J segment 6 bases; nucleotides outside the gene matches: 9. The CDR3 loop reads CASSLAPPGLGSGELFF. CDR3 DNA sequence: TGTGCCAGCAGCTTAGCGCCACCGGGACTAGGGTCCGGGGAGCTGTTTTTT. Full variable domain (rest looked up from reference TRBV7-2 and TRBJ2-2): GAGVSQSPSNKVTEKGKDVELRCDPISGHTALYWYRQSLGQGLEFLIYFQGNSAPDKSGLPSDRFSAERTGGSVSTLTIQRTQQEDSAVYLCASSLAPPGLGSGELFFGEGSRLTVL.